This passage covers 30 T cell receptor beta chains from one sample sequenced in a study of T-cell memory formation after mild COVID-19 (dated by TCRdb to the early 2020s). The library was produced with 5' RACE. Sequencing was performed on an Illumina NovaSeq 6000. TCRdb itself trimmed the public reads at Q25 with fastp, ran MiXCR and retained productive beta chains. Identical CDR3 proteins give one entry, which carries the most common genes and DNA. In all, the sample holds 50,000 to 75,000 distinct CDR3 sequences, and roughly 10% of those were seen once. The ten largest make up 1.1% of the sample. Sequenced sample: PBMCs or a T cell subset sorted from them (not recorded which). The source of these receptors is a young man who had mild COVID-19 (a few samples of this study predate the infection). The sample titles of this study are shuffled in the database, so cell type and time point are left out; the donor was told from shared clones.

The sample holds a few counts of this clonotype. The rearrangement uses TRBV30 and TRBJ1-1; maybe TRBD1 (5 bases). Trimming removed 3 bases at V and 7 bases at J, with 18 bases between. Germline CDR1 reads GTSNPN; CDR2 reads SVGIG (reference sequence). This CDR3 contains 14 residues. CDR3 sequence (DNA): TGTGCCTGGAGGAAGACAGCTCAGGTCGGTGAAGCTTTCTTT. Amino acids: CAWRKTAQVGEAFF. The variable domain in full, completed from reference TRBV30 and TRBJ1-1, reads SQTIHQWPATLVQPVGSPLSLECTVEGTSNPNLYWYRQAAGRGLQLLFYSVGIGQISSEVPQNLSASRPQDRQFILSSKKLLLSDSGFYLCAWRKTAQVGEAFFGQGTRLTVV.

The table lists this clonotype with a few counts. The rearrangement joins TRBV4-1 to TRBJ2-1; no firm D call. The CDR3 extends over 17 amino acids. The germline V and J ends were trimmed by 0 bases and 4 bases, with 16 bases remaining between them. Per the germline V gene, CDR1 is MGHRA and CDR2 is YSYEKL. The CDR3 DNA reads TGCGCCAGCAGCCAAGATCAGTCTCCTAGTGAGTACAATGAGCAGTTCTTC. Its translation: CASSQDQSPSEYNEQFF.

Here the CDR3 DNA reads TGCGCCAGCAGCGGCGGACAGGGGGCGAGTTCGAACACTGAAGCTTTCTTT. As protein: CASSGGQGASSNTEAFF. The chain has TRBV5-1 and TRBJ1-1, with 11 bases aligning to TRBD1. This CDR3 has 17 amino acids. Germline CDR1 and CDR2: SGHRS and YFSETQ. V lost 4 bases and J lost 1; bases outside the gene matches: 9.

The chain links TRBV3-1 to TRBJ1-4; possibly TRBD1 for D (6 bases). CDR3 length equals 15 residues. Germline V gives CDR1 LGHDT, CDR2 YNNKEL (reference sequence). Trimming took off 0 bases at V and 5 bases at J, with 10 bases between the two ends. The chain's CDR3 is CASSQDTGANEKLFF. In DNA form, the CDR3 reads TGTGCCAGCAGCCAAGATACGGGGGCGAATGAAAAACTGTTTTTT.

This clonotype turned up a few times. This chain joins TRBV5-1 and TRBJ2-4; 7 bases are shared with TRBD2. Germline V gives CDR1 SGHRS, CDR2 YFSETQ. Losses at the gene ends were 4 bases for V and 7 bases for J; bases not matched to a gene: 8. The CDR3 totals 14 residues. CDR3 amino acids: CASSTGLGSNIQYF. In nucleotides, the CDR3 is TGCGCCAGCAGCACCGGACTAGGGAGCAACATTCAGTACTTC.

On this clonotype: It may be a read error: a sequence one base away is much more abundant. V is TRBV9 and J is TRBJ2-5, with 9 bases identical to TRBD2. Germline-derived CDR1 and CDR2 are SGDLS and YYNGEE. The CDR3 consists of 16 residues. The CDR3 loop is CASSVASGDYQETEYF. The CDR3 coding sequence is TGTGCCAGCAGCGTAGCTAGCGGGGATTACCAAGAGACCGAGTACTTC.

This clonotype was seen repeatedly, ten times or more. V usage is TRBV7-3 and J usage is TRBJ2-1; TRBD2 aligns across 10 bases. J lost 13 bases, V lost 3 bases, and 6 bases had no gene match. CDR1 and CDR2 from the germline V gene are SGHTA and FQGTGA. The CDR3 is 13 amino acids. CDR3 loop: CASSFKTSGPQFF. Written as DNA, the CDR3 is TGTGCCAGCAGCTTCAAGACTAGCGGGCCACAGTTCTTC.

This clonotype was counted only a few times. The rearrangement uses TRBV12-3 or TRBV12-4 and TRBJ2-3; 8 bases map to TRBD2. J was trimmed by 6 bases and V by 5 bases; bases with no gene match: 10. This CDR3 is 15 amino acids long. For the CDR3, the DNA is TGTGCCAGCAGTCCGCCCGGGACTAGTGCCGATACGCAGTATTTT. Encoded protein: CASSPPGTSADTQYF.

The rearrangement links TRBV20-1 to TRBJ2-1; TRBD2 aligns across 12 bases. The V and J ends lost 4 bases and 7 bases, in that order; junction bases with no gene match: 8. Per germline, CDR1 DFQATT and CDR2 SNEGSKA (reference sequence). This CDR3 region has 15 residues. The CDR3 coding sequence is TGCAGTGCTAACCCGGCTAGCGGGGGGGATAATGAGCAGTTCTTC. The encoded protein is CSANPASGGDNEQFF.

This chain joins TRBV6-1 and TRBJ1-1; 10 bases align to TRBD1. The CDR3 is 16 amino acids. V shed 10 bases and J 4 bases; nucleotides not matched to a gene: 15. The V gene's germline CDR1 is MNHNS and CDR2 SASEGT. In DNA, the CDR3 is TGTGCCACCCAGGGGGGGACAGGGGCATCTGGCACTGAAGCTTTCTTT. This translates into CATQGGTGASGTEAFF.

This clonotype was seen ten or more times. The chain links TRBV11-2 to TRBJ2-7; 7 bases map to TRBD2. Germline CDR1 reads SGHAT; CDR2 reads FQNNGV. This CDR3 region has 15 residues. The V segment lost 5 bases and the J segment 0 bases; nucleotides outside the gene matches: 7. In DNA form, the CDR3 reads TGTGCCAGCAGCCCAGCGGGATTTGGCTCCTACGAGCAGTACTTC. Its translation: CASSPAGFGSYEQYF.

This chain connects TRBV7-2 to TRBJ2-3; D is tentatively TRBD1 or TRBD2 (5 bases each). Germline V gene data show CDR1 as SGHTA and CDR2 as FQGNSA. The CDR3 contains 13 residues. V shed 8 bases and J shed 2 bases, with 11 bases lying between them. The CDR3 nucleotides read TGTGCCAGCGGTCGGGACCTCACAGATACGCAGTATTTT. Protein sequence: CASGRDLTDTQYF.

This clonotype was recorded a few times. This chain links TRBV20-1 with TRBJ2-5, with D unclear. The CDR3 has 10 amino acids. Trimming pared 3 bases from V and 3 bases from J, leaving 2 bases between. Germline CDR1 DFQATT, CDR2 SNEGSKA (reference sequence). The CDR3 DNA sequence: TGCAGTGCTAGTAAAGAGACCCAGTACTTC. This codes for CSASKETQYF.

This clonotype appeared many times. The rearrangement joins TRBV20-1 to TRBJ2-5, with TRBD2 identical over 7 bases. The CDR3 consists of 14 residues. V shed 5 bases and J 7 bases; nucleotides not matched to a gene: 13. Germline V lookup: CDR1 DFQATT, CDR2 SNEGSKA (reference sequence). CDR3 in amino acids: CSAPVPGGIGTQYF. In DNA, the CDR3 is TGCAGTGCTCCCGTCCCCGGGGGGATAGGGACCCAGTACTTC.

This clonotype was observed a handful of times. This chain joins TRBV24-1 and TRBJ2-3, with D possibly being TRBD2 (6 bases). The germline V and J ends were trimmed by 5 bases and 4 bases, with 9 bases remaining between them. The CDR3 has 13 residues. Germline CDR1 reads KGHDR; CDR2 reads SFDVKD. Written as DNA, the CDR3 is TGTGCCACCAGTGCCGGGGGTTCAGATACGCAGTATTTT. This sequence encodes CATSAGGSDTQYF.

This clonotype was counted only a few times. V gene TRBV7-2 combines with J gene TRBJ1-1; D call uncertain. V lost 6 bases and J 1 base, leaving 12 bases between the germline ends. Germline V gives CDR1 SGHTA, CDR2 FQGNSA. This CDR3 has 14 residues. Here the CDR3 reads CASRLNPGNTEAFF. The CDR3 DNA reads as TGTGCCAGCAGACTAAACCCCGGGAACACTGAAGCTTTCTTT.

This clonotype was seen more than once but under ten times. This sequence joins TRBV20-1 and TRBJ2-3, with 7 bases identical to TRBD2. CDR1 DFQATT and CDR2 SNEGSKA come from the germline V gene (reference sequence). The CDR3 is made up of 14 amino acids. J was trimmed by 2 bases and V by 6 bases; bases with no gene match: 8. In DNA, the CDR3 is TGCAGTGCCCCGAGAAGCGGGGACACAGATACGCAGTATTTT. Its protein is CSAPRSGDTDTQYF.

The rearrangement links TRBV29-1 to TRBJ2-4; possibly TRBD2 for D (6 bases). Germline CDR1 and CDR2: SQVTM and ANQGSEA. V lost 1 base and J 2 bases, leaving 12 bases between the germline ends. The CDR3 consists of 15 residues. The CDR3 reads CSVEGGDGTKNIQYF. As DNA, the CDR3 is TGCAGCGTTGAAGGGGGGGACGGGACCAAAAACATTCAGTACTTC.

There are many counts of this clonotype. The CDR3 reads CASSLEGWGSTDTQYF. The CDR3 DNA sequence: TGTGCCAGCAGCTTAGAAGGTTGGGGGAGCACAGATACGCAGTATTTT. V usage is TRBV7-9 and J usage is TRBJ2-3; D is perhaps TRBD1 or TRBD2 (5 bases each). The CDR3 spans 16 residues. V gave up 1 base and J gave up 0 bases, with 11 bases separating them. Germline V CDR1 and CDR2: SEHNR, FQNEAQ (reference sequence).

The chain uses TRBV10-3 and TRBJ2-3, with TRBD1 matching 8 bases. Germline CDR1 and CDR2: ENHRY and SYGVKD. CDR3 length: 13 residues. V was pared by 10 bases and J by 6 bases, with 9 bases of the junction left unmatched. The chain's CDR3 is CASQGAPTDTQYF. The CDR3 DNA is TGTGCCAGCCAGGGGGCTCCCACGGATACGCAGTATTTT.

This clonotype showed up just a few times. CDR3 residues: CASSLQGWVTDTQYF. DNA of the CDR3: TGTGCCAGCAGCTTACAGGGATGGGTTACAGATACGCAGTATTTT. This chain connects TRBV7-9 to TRBJ2-3; perhaps TRBD1 as D (5 bases). CDR3 size: 15 residues. V was clipped by 2 bases and J by 3 bases, with 12 bases between them. Germline V gene sequence: CDR1 SEHNR, CDR2 FQNEAQ (reference sequence).

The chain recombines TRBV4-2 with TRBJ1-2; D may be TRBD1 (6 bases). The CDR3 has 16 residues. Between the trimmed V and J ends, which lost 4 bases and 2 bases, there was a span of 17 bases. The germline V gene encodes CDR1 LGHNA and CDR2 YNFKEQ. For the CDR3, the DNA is TGTGCCAGCAGCCCTGCAGGGGCGGCAACCAACTATGGCTACACCTTC. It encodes CASSPAGAATNYGYTF.

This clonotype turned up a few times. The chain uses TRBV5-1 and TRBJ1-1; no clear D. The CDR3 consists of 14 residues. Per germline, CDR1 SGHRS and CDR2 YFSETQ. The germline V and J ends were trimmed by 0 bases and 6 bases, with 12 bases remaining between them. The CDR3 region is CASSLARGSAEAFF. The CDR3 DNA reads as TGCGCCAGCAGCTTGGCCCGGGGTAGCGCTGAAGCTTTCTTT.

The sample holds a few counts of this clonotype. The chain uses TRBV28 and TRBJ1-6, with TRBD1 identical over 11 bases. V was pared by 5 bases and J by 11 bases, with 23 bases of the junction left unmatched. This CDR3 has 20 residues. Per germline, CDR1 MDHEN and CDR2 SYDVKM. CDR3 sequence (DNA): TGTGCCAGCAGTCCCATATCATCGGGGGGACAGGGGGATTTAGGGCCACCCCTCCACTTT. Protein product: CASSPISSGGQGDLGPPLHF.

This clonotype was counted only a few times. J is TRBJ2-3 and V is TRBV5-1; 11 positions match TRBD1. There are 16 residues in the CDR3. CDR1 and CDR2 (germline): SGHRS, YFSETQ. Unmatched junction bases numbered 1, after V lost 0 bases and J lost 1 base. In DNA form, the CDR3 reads TGCGCCAGCAGCTTGGCGGGACAGGGGGGCACAGATACGCAGTATTTT. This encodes CASSLAGQGGTDTQYF.

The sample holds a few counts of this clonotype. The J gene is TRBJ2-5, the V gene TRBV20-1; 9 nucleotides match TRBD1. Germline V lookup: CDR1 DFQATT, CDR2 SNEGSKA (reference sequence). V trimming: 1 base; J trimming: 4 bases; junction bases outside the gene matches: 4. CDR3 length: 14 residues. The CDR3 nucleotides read TGCAGTGCTAGAGGGGGACAGGGACTAGAGACCCAGTACTTC. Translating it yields CSARGGQGLETQYF.

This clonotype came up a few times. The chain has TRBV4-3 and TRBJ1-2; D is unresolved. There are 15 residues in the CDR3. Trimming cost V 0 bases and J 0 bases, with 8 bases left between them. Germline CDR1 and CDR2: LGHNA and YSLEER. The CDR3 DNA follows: TGCGCCAGCAGCCAAGAAGGGCAGGCTAACTATGGCTACACCTTC. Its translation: CASSQEGQANYGYTF.

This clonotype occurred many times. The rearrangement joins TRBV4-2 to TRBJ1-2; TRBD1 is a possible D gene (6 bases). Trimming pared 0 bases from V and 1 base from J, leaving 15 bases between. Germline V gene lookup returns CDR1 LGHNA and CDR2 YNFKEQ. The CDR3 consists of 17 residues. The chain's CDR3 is CASSQDLSGALNYGYTF. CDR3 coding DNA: TGTGCCAGCAGCCAAGATCTTTCGGGGGCGCTTAACTATGGCTACACCTTC.

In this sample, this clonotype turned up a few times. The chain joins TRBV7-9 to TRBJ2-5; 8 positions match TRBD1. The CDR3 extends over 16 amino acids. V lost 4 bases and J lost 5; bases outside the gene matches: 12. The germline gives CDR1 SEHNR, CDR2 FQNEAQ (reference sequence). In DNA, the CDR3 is TGTGCCAGCAGCTCTCTCGGACAGGGCTTGTGGGAGACCCAGTACTTC. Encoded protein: CASSSLGQGLWETQYF. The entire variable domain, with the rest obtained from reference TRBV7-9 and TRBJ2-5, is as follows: DTGVSQNPRHKITKRGQNVTFRCDPISEHNRLYWYRQTLGQGPEFLTYFQNEAQLEKSRLLSDRFSAERPKGSFSTLEIQRTEQGDSAMYLCASSSLGQGLWETQYFGPGTRLLVL.

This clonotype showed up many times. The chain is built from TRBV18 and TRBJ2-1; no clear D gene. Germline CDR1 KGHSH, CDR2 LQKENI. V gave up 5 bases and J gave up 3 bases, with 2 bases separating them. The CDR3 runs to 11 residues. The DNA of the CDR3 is TGTGCCAGCTCATTCTACAATGAGCAGTTCTTC. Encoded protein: CASSFYNEQFF.